One sample yielded the 4 T cell receptor beta chains listed below, sequenced in a study of cytomegalovirus exposure and HLA in healthy donors. The PCR was carried out with 60 Vbeta primers and 13 Jbeta primers. Data came from immunoSEQ multiplex PCR; TCRdb stores just in-frame clones and leaves some out. This sample has 140,000 or so clones; around 75% occur once, and the top ten carry 1.5% to 2%. The sequenced sample consisted of PBMCs. The receptors shown here come from a woman aged 30 to 39 in good health and CMV-seronegative.

This rearrangement joins TRBV5-4 to TRBJ1-1, with 9 bases fitting TRBD1. Germline V CDR1 and CDR2: SGHNT, YYREEE (reference sequence). This CDR3 contains 14 residues. Unmatched junction bases numbered 4, after V lost 2 bases and J lost 5 bases. CDR3 bases: TGTGCCAGCAGCTTACAGGGGGCGGGGACTGAAGCTTTCTTT. This translates into CASSLQGAGTEAFF.

This clone came up once. V gene TRBV7-8 combines with J gene TRBJ2-5; D is perhaps TRBD2 (5 bases). Germline V lookup: CDR1 SGHVS, CDR2 FQNEAQ. The V end was cut by 5 bases, the J end by 0 bases, with 13 bases between. The CDR3 is made up of 15 amino acids. In DNA, the CDR3 is TGTGCCAGCAGCGTCACGACTACACACCAAGAGACCCAGTACTTC. Encoded protein: CASSVTTTHQETQYF.

This clone came up once. The rearrangement joins TRBV7-2 to TRBJ1-1; 10 nucleotides match TRBD1. CDR1 and CDR2 from the germline V gene are SGHTA and FQGNSA. The V segment lost 6 bases and the J segment 6 bases; nucleotides outside the gene matches: 4. The CDR3 spans 13 residues. DNA of the CDR3: TGTGCCAGCAGTCCGGACAGGGGGGCTGAAGCTTTCTTT. This encodes CASSPDRGAEAFF.

The chain couples TRBV6-5 to TRBJ1-1, with TRBD1 as a possible D gene (5 bases). This CDR3 spans 14 amino acids. The V and J ends lost 6 bases and 5 bases respectively, with 16 bases between them. Germline V gene sequence: CDR1 MNHEY, CDR2 SVGAGI. The CDR3, as DNA: TGTGCCAGCAGGTTGGGTCGCAGGGAAACTGAAGCTTTCTTT. It yields the protein CASRLGRRETEAFF.